This T cell receptor beta chain was sequenced during a study of T-cell reconstitution after alpha-beta-depleted transplantation in children. This CDR3 has 15 residues. V dropped 5 bases and J dropped 7; count of bases not matched to a gene: 12. It was with unique molecular identifiers that the TCRbeta library was prepared. TCRdb re-derived calls from the PCR reads in MiXCR, one entry per CDR3 protein. Among roughly 570,000 distinct CDR3 sequences listed, roughly 30% were seen once. The sequence was collected from a boy younger than two with Wiskott-Aldrich syndrome, due to receive a stem cell transplant. V gene TRBV12-3 or TRBV12-4 combines with J gene TRBJ2-7; 9 bases agree with TRBD2. Sequencing used PBMCs, obtained before TCRalphabeta/CD19-depleted stem cell transplant. The CDR3 sequence: CASSPSGMAGGEQYF. CDR3 nucleotides: TGTGCCAGCAGTCCTAGCGGGATGGCCGGGGGGGAGCAGTACTTC.